Below are 21 T cell receptor beta chains sequenced from a single sample in a study of T-cell reconstitution after alpha-beta-depleted transplantation in children. Unique molecular identifiers were used in preparing the TCRbeta library. From the PCR reads, TCRdb called clonotypes with MiXCR, one entry per CDR3 protein. The sample has some 240,000 distinct CDR3 sequences, around 8.9% seen once. Sequencing used PBMCs from the stem cell graft donor, obtained from the stem cell graft. Receptors originate from a human donor who donated a stem cell graft to a child with SCID.

The rearrangement uses TRBV4-1 and TRBJ1-3; D is ambiguous. The CDR3 length is 15 residues. V was clipped by 0 bases and J by 4 bases, with 10 bases between them. Germline assignment: CDR1 MGHRA and CDR2 YSYEKL. The CDR3 here is CASSQDPGPGNTIYF. In DNA, the CDR3 is TGCGCCAGCAGCCAAGATCCAGGCCCGGGAAACACCATATATTTT.

The gene calls are TRBV12-3 or TRBV12-4 and TRBJ1-5; a weak D match, TRBD1 (6 bases). Trimming took off 2 bases at V and 3 bases at J, with 11 bases between the two ends. This CDR3 is 15 amino acids long. CDR3 protein: CASSLKGGHNQPQHF. CDR3 DNA sequence: TGTGCCAGCAGTTTAAAGGGGGGCCACAATCAGCCCCAGCATTTT.

This clonotype was detected many times. The chain recombines TRBV7-2 with TRBJ2-5; weak D call: TRBD2 (5 bases). Trimming cost V 1 base and J 9 bases, with 12 bases left between them. This CDR3 has 13 residues. In germline, CDR1 is SGHTA, CDR2 FQGNSA. The CDR3 DNA sequence: TGTGCCAGCAGCTTAGTGGGATCGGAGGCCCAGTACTTC. Its protein is CASSLVGSEAQYF.

This clonotype has at least ten counts. The rearrangement joins TRBV27 to TRBJ2-5; tentative D call: TRBD2 (6 bases). The CDR3 spans 16 residues. Germline CDR1 reads MNHEY; CDR2 reads SMNVEV (reference sequence). V was clipped by 5 bases and J by 1 base, with 17 bases between them. In nucleotides, the CDR3 is TGTGCCAGCAGTCCCGGGACTTCCTGGACCCAAGAGACCCAGTACTTC. This codes for CASSPGTSWTQETQYF.

This clonotype was recorded many times. This chain connects TRBV15 to TRBJ2-5, with unresolved D. Germline V gene lookup returns CDR1 LNHNV and CDR2 YYDKDF (reference sequence). Trimming took 1 base from V and 4 from J, leaving 10 bases between them. The CDR3 spans 14 residues. CDR3 DNA: TGTGCCACCAGCAGAGCTAGTGCCGCAGAGACCCAGTACTTC. Amino acids: CATSRASAAETQYF.

This clonotype was detected ten times or more. The chain employs TRBV6-5 and TRBJ2-7, with D unclear. The CDR3 covers 12 residues. The germline CDR1 and CDR2 sequences are MNHEY and SVGAGI. Trimming shortened V by 10 bases and J by 4 bases, and 14 bases separated the two germline ends. CDR3 DNA: TGTGCCACCCACGGTAGGCAATACGAGCAGTACTTC. Its translation: CATHGRQYEQYF.

To note about this clonotype: A much larger clonotype is one base distant, so this may be a read error. CDR3 in amino acids: CASSFLMNTEAFF. CDR3 sequence (DNA): TGTGCCAGCAGCTTTCTGATGAACACTGAAGCTTTCTTT. This chain joins TRBV7-6 and TRBJ1-1, with unresolved D. The CDR3 is 13 amino acids. Trimming left V 3 bases short and J 0 bases short, with 5 bases between. Per germline, CDR1 SGHVS and CDR2 FNYEAQ.

V usage is TRBV9 and J usage is TRBJ2-3, with TRBD1 matching 9 bases. Germline loops: CDR1 SGDLS, CDR2 YYNGEE. CDR3 length: 16 amino acids. The ends lost 0 bases at V and 1 base at J; junction bases unmatched: 3. CDR3 sequence reads: CASSVGDRVGTDTQYF. CDR3 in DNA: TGTGCCAGCAGCGTAGGGGACAGGGTCGGCACAGATACGCAGTATTTT.

The sample holds many counts of this clonotype. This rearrangement joins TRBV6-5 to TRBJ1-1; 8 bases align to TRBD1. From germline, CDR1 is MNHEY and CDR2 SVGAGI. V lost 1 base and J lost 3; bases outside the gene matches: 1. CDR3 length: 14 amino acids. The CDR3 loop reads CASSYWTGYTEAFF. The CDR3 nucleotides are TGTGCCAGCAGTTACTGGACAGGGTACACTGAAGCTTTCTTT.

This clonotype was counted at least ten times. The CDR3 nucleotides are TGCAGTGCTACCATCCCCGGGACCGGGAATGAGCAGTTCTTC. This sequence encodes CSATIPGTGNEQFF. The chain uses TRBV20-1 and TRBJ2-1, with D tentatively TRBD1 or TRBD2 (5 bases each). Germline V gene sequence: CDR1 DFQATT, CDR2 SNEGSKA (reference sequence). The CDR3 is 14 residues long. V was shortened by 4 bases and J by 7 bases, with 17 bases between the two germline ends.

This clonotype came up many times. The chain joins TRBV5-6 to TRBJ2-7; a weak D match, TRBD1 (6 bases). V dropped 0 bases and J dropped 9 bases, with 13 bases sitting between them. The CDR3 is 13 amino acids. Germline-derived CDR1 and CDR2 are SGHDT and YYEEEE. The CDR3: CASSLAGAHGQYF. CDR3 nucleotide sequence: TGTGCCAGCAGCTTGGCAGGGGCCCACGGGCAGTACTTC.

This clonotype was seen many times. The gene calls are TRBV9 and TRBJ1-1, with a tentative D call TRBD1 (5 bases). Germline lookup yields CDR1 SGDLS and CDR2 YYNGEE. The germline V and J ends were trimmed by 3 bases and 2 bases, with 14 bases remaining between them. The CDR3 extends over 15 amino acids. The CDR3 DNA follows: TGTGCCAGCAGCGCCTGGCCCACAGGCAACACTGAAGCTTTCTTT. It is translated as CASSAWPTGNTEAFF.

This clonotype was seen ten or more times. This chain joins TRBV20-1 and TRBJ2-1; either TRBD1 or TRBD2 may fit D (5 bases each). With 3 bases removed from V and 10 bases from J, the gap between germline ends came to 13 bases. The CDR3 spans 12 residues. Looked up from germline, CDR1 is DFQATT and CDR2 is SNEGSKA (reference sequence). CDR3 sequence: CSASGAGLEQFF. The CDR3 nucleotides read TGCAGTGCTAGCGGGGCAGGTTTGGAGCAGTTCTTC.

This clonotype has at least ten counts. The chain is built from TRBV5-6 and TRBJ2-3; D is ambiguous. V was trimmed by 1 base and J by 3 bases, leaving 12 bases between them. Looked up from germline, CDR1 is SGHDT and CDR2 is YYEEEE. The CDR3 sequence is 15 residues long. The CDR3 here is CASSLFIRGTDTQYF. In nucleotides, the CDR3 is TGTGCCAGCAGCTTGTTTATCAGAGGTACAGATACGCAGTATTTT.

There are many counts of this clonotype. CDR3 DNA sequence: TGTGCCAGCTCACCACAGGGCGAGGACCTCCGAGGGTACAATGAGCAGTTCTTC. The encoded protein is CASSPQGEDLRGYNEQFF. The chain carries TRBV18 and TRBJ2-1; a weak D match, TRBD2 (5 bases). Germline CDR1 is KGHSH and CDR2 is LQKENI. V lost 1 base, J lost 4 bases, and 20 bases lay in between. The CDR3 spans 18 residues.

This chain connects TRBV6-5 to TRBJ2-3, with 8 nucleotides matching TRBD2. The CDR3 spans 16 residues. The ends lost 4 bases at V and 2 bases at J; junction bases unmatched: 8. Germline values: CDR1 MNHEY, CDR2 SVGAGI. This CDR3 is CASSFPAGGNTDTQYF. CDR3 nucleotide sequence: TGTGCCAGCAGTTTCCCTGCGGGAGGCAACACAGATACGCAGTATTTT.

This clonotype was recorded many times. The V and J genes are TRBV20-1 and TRBJ2-7, with 8 bases aligning to TRBD2. Germline values: CDR1 DFQATT, CDR2 SNEGSKA (reference sequence). This CDR3 is built from 13 residues. Trimming cost V 3 bases and J 5 bases; bases outside gene matches: 6. This CDR3 reads CSASGSGDNEQYF. CDR3 nucleotide sequence: TGCAGTGCTAGCGGTAGCGGGGACAACGAGCAGTACTTC.

With regard to this clonotype: One end of the junction does not line up with germline, which may come from a read error. The chain has TRBV20-1 and TRBJ2-1, with 10 bases aligning to TRBD1. Germline V CDR1 and CDR2: DFQATT, SNEGSKA (reference sequence). The CDR3 length is 17 residues. CDR3 sequence reads: CCASGFWDRGVYNEQFF. The CDR3 coding sequence is TGCTGTGCTAGTGGGTTCTGGGACAGGGGCGTTTACAATGAGCAGTTCTTC.

The chain combines TRBV7-8 with TRBJ1-1, with 8 bases that match TRBD1. J gave up 11 bases and V 0 bases, and 14 bases lay outside the gene matches. From germline, CDR1 is SGHVS and CDR2 FQNEAQ. This CDR3 has 16 residues. Here the CDR3 reads CASSLAGTGAPLSAFF. The CDR3 nucleotides are TGTGCCAGCAGCTTAGCAGGGACAGGAGCCCCATTGTCGGCTTTCTTT.

In this sample, this clonotype turned up many times. The chain combines TRBV20-1 with TRBJ1-4, with D tentatively TRBD1 (6 bases). Germline values: CDR1 DFQATT, CDR2 SNEGSKA (reference sequence). Between the trimmed V and J ends, which lost 3 bases and 6 bases, there was a span of 17 bases. The length of the CDR3 is 15 residues. Here the CDR3 DNA reads TGCAGTGCTAGGGCGACAGGTAGCACTGATGAAAAACTGTTTTTT. It codes for CSARATGSTDEKLFF.

Notes on this clonotype: Just one base apart from a much larger clone, this may be a read error. V gene TRBV3-1 combines with J gene TRBJ2-1, with 13 bases matching TRBD2. Germline trimming cut 7 bases from V and 3 bases from J; bases unmatched to any gene: 9. Per the germline V gene, CDR1 is LGHDT and CDR2 is YNNKEL (reference sequence). This CDR3 comprises 17 residues. As DNA, the CDR3 is TGTGCCAGCACCGTTCCCCGACTAGCGGGGGGCTACAATGAGCAGTTCTTC. As protein: CASTVPRLAGGYNEQFF.